This TCR beta chain was found in a study of blood T cell repertoires in COVID-19. In the study overall: Donors in the United States, Italy and Spain gave samples during acute or convalescent COVID-19. T cells, B-cell-depleted T cells, or PBMCs provided the cDNA or gDNA that served as material.

CDR3 length equals 13 residues. Germline CDR1 is GTSNPN and CDR2 is SVGIG (reference sequence). Trimming took 2 bases from V and 7 from J; bases not matched to a gene: 4. In the study's own analysis: For nucleated cells, counts were estimated from reference gene primer amplification. Using immunoSEQ multiplex PCR, the repertoire was profiled, and TCRdb retains in-frame clones only, with some absent. The DNA was the basis for D and trimming; V, J and clone size are from that table. The sample has about 120,000 clones, around 82% seen once. The rearrangement uses TRBV30 and TRBJ1-4; the match to TRBD1 covers 7 bases. Sequenced material: peripheral blood. The receptor was derived from a woman in her sixties or seventies with acute or convalescent COVID-19. This chain's CDR3 is CAWSRQGSEKLFF. In DNA, the CDR3 is TGTGCCTGGAGTAGACAGGGTAGTGAAAAACTGTTTTTT.